This T cell receptor beta chain came from a study of T cells in Graves' hyperthyroidism and ophthalmopathy. Regarding the study as a whole: Most thyroid-expanded clonotypes above 0.001 were also found in blood.

Germline lookup yields CDR1 SGHTA and CDR2 FQGTGA. V gave up 3 bases and J gave up 6 bases; unmatched junction bases: 7. CDR3 length: 15 residues. The source material, RNA transcripts, was used to amplify TCR beta CDR3 regions. The HTBI set primed first-round TCR CDR3 RT-PCR. A single record per CDR3 protein comes from TCRdb applying MiXCR to the multiplex PCR reads. The repertoire has under 600,000 distinct CDR3 sequences, 16% of them found once; the top ten carry around 3.5%. Exclusion criteria comprised uncontrolled infection, other autoimmune disease, pregnancy or lactation. As to this clonotype: Its antigen remains unidentified.

The sequence was collected from a woman aged 40 to 49 with Graves' ophthalmopathy. Sequencing used blood. This chain uses TRBV7-3 with TRBJ2-1; 8 bases match TRBD2. CDR3 sequence (DNA): TGTGCCAGCAGCTTGATCAGCGGGAGACCCAATGAGCAGTTCTTC. It codes for CASSLISGRPNEQFF.